These 7 T cell receptor beta chains were all obtained from the same sample, sequenced in a study of blood T cell repertoires in COVID-19. The assay was immunoSEQ multiplex PCR, and TCRdb's table has in-frame clones only and misses some. The sample yields over 200,000 clones, 89% seen once. The sequenced material came from peripheral blood. The receptors originated from a man aged 60 to 69 who had recovered from COVID-19.

The chain uses TRBV11-2 and TRBJ2-3; D is possibly TRBD2 (6 bases). Germline V gives CDR1 SGHAT, CDR2 FQNNGV. Between the trimmed V and J ends, which lost 4 bases and 5 bases, there was a span of 13 bases. The CDR3 is 14 residues long. CDR3 amino acids: CASSWGELGDTQYF. The CDR3 DNA sequence: TGTGCCAGCAGCTGGGGGGAGCTGGGAGATACGCAGTATTTT. Full variable domain (remainder filled in from reference TRBV11-2 and TRBJ2-3): EAGVAQSPRYKIIEKRQSVAFWCNPISGHATLYWYQQILGQGPKLLIQFQNNGVVDDSQLPKDRFSAERLKGVDSTLKIQPAKLEDSAVYLCASSWGELGDTQYFGPGTRLTVL.

V gene TRBV28 combines with J gene TRBJ1-1; 8 nucleotides line up with TRBD1. V trimming: 3 bases; J trimming: 6 bases; junction bases outside the gene matches: 9. Germline loops: CDR1 MDHEN, CDR2 SYDVKM. The CDR3 is 15 amino acids. The CDR3 region has the DNA TGTGCCAGCAGTTTCGAGGACAGGGTGGACGCTGAAGCTTTCTTT. Its protein product is CASSFEDRVDAEAFF.

The chain carries TRBV19 and TRBJ2-5; maybe TRBD1 (5 bases). CDR3 length: 15 amino acids. CDR1 is LNHDA and CDR2 is SQIVND in the germline V gene (reference sequence). Deletions cut 0 bases from V and 1 base from J, with 9 bases between. The CDR3, as DNA: TGTGCCAGTAGTATAGATACTGGGGCCCAAGAGACCCAGTACTTC. Residues: CASSIDTGAQETQYF.

This clone showed up just a few times. The genes are TRBV4-2 and TRBJ1-4, with a weak D call TRBD1 (5 bases). The CDR3 extends over 18 amino acids. V was shortened by 1 base and J by 3 bases, with 18 bases between the two germline ends. Per germline, CDR1 LGHNA and CDR2 YNFKEQ. CDR3 loop: CASSQVGQGGGSNEKLFF. The CDR3, as DNA: TGTGCCAGCAGCCAAGTCGGCCAGGGAGGAGGATCTAATGAAAAACTGTTTTTT.

The chain is built from TRBV5-4 and TRBJ1-1; 8 bases align to TRBD1. CDR1 and CDR2 (germline): SGHNT, YYREEE (reference sequence). The CDR3 runs 15 residues. Trimming removed 4 bases from V and 0 bases from J; junction bases left unmatched: 5. The CDR3 here is CASSPTGGLNTEAFF. The CDR3, as DNA: TGTGCCAGCAGCCCTACAGGGGGATTGAACACTGAAGCTTTCTTT.

Details on this clone: The same CDR3 is also encoded by other DNA sequences in this sample. The V call is TRBV20-1, the J call TRBJ2-7; the D gene is possibly TRBD1 (6 bases). This CDR3 contains 11 residues. CDR1 and CDR2 (germline): DFQATT, SNEGSKA (reference sequence). The germline V and J ends were trimmed by 5 bases and 3 bases, with 8 bases remaining between them. For the CDR3, the DNA is TGCAGTGCTCCGGACAGCTACGAGCAGTACTTC. Translated, it gives CSAPDSYEQYF.

This clone has a single count. This chain joins TRBV29-1 and TRBJ1-2; 7 bases agree with TRBD1. Germline lookup yields CDR1 SQVTM and CDR2 ANQGSEA. V was pared by 7 bases and J by 2 bases, with 7 bases of the junction left unmatched. CDR3 length: 13 residues. The CDR3 sequence: CSGGQATNYGYTF. DNA of the CDR3: TGCAGCGGTGGACAGGCCACAAACTATGGCTACACCTTC.